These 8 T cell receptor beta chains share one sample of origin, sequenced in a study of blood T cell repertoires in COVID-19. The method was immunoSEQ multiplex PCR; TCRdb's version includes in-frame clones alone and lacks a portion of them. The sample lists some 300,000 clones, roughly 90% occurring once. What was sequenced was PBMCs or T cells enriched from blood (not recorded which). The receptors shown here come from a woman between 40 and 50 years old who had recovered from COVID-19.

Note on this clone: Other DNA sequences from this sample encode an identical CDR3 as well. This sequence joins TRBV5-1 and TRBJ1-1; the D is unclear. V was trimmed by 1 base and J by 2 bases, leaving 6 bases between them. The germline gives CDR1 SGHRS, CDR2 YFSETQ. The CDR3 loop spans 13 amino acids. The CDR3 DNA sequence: TGCGCCAGCAGCTTGACGGGAAACACTGAAGCTTTCTTT. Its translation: CASSLTGNTEAFF. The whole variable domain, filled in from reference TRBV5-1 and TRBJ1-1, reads KAGVTQTPRYLIKTRGQQVTLSCSPISGHRSVSWYQQTPGQGLQFLFEYFSETQRNKGNFPGRFSGRQFSNSRSEMNVSTLELGDSALYLCASSLTGNTEAFFGQGTRLTVV.

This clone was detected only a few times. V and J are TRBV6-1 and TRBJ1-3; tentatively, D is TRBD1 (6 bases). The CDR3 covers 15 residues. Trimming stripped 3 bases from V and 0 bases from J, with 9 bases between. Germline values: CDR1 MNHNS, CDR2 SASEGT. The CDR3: CASSEDRYSGNTIYF. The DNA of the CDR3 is TGTGCCAGCAGTGAGGACAGATACTCTGGAAACACCATATATTTT.

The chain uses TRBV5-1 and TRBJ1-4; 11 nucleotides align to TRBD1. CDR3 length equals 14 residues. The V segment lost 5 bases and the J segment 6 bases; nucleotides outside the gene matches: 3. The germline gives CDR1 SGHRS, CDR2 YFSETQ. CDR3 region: CASRTGQGDEKLFF. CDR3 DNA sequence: TGCGCCAGCAGAACGGGACAGGGGGATGAAAAACTGTTTTTT.

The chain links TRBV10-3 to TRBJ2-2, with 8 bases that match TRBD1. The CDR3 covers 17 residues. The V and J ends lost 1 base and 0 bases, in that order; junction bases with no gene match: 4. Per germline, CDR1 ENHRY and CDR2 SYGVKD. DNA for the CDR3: TGTGCCATCAGTGAGTTCCCGACAGGGGCGAACACCGGGGAGCTGTTTTTT. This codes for CAISEFPTGANTGELFF.

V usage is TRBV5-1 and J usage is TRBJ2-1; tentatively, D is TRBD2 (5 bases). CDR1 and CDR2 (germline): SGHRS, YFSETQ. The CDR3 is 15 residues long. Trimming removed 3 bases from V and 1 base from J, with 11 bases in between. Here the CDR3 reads CASSWPGESYNEQFF. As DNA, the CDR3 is TGCGCCAGCAGCTGGCCCGGGGAATCCTACAATGAGCAGTTCTTC.

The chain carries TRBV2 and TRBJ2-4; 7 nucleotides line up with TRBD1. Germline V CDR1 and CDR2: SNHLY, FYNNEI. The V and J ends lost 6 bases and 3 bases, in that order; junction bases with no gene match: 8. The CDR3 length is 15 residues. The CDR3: CASSAGTDFKNIQYF. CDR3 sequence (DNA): TGTGCCAGCAGCGCCGGGACAGATTTCAAAAACATTCAGTACTTC. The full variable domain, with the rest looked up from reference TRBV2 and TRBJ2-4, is EPEVTQTPSHQVTQMGQEVILRCVPISNHLYFYWYRQILGQKVEFLVSFYNNEISEKSEIFDDQFSVERPDGSNFTLKIRSTKLEDSAMYFCASSAGTDFKNIQYFGAGTRLSVL.

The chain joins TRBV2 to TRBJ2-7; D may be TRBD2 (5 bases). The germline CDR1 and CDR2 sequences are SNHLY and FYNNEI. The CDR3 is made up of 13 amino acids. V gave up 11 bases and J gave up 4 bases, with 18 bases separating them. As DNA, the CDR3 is TGTGCCGGAGCGGAGTGGGAGAAGTACGAGCAGTACTTC. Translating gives CAGAEWEKYEQYF.

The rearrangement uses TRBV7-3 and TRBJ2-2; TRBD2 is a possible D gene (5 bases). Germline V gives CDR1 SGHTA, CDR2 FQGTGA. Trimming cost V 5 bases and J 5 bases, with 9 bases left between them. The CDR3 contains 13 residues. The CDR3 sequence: CASSRSGTGELFF. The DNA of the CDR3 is TGTGCCAGCAGCCGCTCGGGGACCGGGGAGCTGTTTTTT.